This TCR beta chain was recorded in a study of CD8 T cells in ankylosing spondylitis. The study's findings and limits: Reportedly, significant enrichment of disease-linked clones occurred in matched ankylosing spondylitis synovial fluid.

Libraries for TCR beta were made by quantitative 5'-RACE with molecular barcodes. TCRdb passed the 5' RACE reads through MiXCR, listing each CDR3 protein once. Of some 220,000 distinct CDR3 sequences listed, about 11% were seen once; the top ten hold about 2.5%. Germline loops: CDR1 SQVTM, CDR2 ANQGSEA. J lost 6 bases, V lost 3 bases, and 5 bases had no gene match. The CDR3 consists of 13 residues. This clonotype has at least ten counts. The antigen is unknown. The V call is TRBV29-1, the J call TRBJ2-3; the match to TRBD2 covers 8 bases. This TCR derives from a male donor with ankylosing spondylitis or in good health (not recorded which). Sequencing was carried out using blood, either unsorted or a sorted T cell fraction (not recorded which). The CDR3 protein is CSVEPGREDTQYF. The CDR3, as DNA: TGCAGCGTTGAGCCCGGGAGGGAGGATACGCAGTATTTT.